This TCR beta chain appears in the sequencing data of a study of blood T cell repertoires in COVID-19. Whole-study context: Samples taken during acute and convalescent COVID-19 were collected in the United States, Italy and Spain. Nucleic acid was either cDNA or gDNA, and it came from T cells, B-cell-depleted T cells, or PBMCs.

Per germline, CDR1 MDHEN and CDR2 SYDVKM. V was clipped by 3 bases and J by 3 bases; unmatched bases: 6. CDR3 length: 16 residues. Seattle-derived patients entered the study during active infection and were followed longitudinally. Original handling: Amplification with reference gene primers provided the estimates of nucleated cell counts. This table comes from immunoSEQ multiplex PCR, and its TCRdb copy is limited to in-frame clones, with some not included. Clonal size and the V and J genes are those of that table, whereas D and trimming came from the DNA. This sample yields more than 200,000 clones, of which more than 75% are seen a single time; roughly 4.9% belongs to the top ten.

Material for sequencing was peripheral blood. The gene calls are TRBV28 and TRBJ2-1, with 9 bases matching TRBD2. The sequence was collected from a woman aged 60 to 75 with COVID-19, enrolled during active disease. The CDR3 region is CASSFSPSGDYNEQFF. In DNA form, the CDR3 reads TGTGCCAGCAGTTTCAGTCCTAGCGGGGACTACAATGAGCAGTTCTTC.